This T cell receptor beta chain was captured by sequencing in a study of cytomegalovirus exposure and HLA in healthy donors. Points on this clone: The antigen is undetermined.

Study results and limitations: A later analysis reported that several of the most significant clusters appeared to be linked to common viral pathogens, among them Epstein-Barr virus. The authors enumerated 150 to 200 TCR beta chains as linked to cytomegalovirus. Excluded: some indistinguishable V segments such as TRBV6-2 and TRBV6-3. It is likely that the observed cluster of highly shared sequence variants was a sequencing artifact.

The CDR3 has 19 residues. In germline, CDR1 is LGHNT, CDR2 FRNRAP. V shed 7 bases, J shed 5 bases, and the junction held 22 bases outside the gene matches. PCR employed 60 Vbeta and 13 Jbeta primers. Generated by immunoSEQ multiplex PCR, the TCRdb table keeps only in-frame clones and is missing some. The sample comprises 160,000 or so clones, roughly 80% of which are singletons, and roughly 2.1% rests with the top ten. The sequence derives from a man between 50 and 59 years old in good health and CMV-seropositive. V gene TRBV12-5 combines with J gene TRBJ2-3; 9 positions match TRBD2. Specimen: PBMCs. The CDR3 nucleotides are TGTGCTAGTGACCTCGAGTTTGGCGGGGGGGCCTTATGGGGAGATACGCAGTATTTT. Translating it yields CASDLEFGGGALWGDTQYF.